The 10 T cell receptor beta chains below come from one sample, sequenced in a study of blood T cells in healthy people across ages. Together with a sample-barcoded 5' primer, a J-beta primer mix was included in a second PCR lasting roughly 6 to 12 cycles. TCRdb fed the 5' RACE reads into MiXCR, producing one record per CDR3 protein. The data hold roughly 1.5 million distinct CDR3 sequences, with 40% to 45% observed a single time. Source material: blood. These receptors all come from a young woman in good health.

This clonotype was observed at least ten times. The chain carries TRBV6-2 or TRBV6-3 and TRBJ2-5; D gene uncertain. Between the trimmed V and J ends, which lost 7 bases and 2 bases, there was a span of 8 bases. The V gene's germline CDR1 is MNHEY and CDR2 SVGEGT. There are 12 residues in the CDR3. The DNA of the CDR3 is TGTGCCAGCATTAGCACACAAGAGACCCAGTACTTC. Translated, it gives CASISTQETQYF.

With regard to this clonotype: One junction end does not reproduce the germline sequence, and a read error may be involved. The chain couples TRBV6-1 to TRBJ1-5; 7 nucleotides line up with TRBD1. The CDR3 is made up of 13 amino acids. Germline CDR1 MNHNS, CDR2 SASEGT. The CDR3 protein is CAGSAQGDQPQHF. The CDR3 region has the DNA TGTGCCGGCAGCGCGCAGGGGGATCAGCCCCAGCATTTT.

This clonotype was counted a few times. V usage is TRBV7-6 and J usage is TRBJ2-6, with a possible D match to TRBD1 (6 bases). The CDR3 consists of 14 residues. Germline loops: CDR1 SGHVS, CDR2 FNYEAQ. V lost 1 base and J lost 6, with 7 bases in between. This CDR3 reads CASSLDRVANVLTF. CDR3 nucleotides: TGTGCCAGCAGCTTAGACAGGGTGGCCAACGTCCTGACTTTC.

The rearrangement joins TRBV25-1 to TRBJ2-2; 8 nucleotides agree with TRBD1. Germline V gives CDR1 MGHDK, CDR2 SYGVNS. Trimming removed 1 base from V and 6 bases from J; junction bases left unmatched: 16. The CDR3 consists of 19 residues. CDR3 residues: CASSESPTGVSGNSGELFF. The CDR3 region has the DNA TGTGCCAGCAGTGAATCCCCGACAGGGGTTTCGGGCAACTCCGGGGAGCTGTTTTTT.

The chain combines TRBV2 with TRBJ2-3, with D possibly matching TRBD2 (7 bases). V was clipped by 2 bases and J by 3 bases, with 15 bases between them. The CDR3 loop spans 16 amino acids. The germline V gene has CDR1 SNHLY and CDR2 FYNNEI. The CDR3, as DNA: TGTGCCAGCAGTGAATTGGGGGGGGGCCGGACAGATACGCAGTATTTT. Encoded protein: CASSELGGGRTDTQYF. Filled out from reference TRBV2 and TRBJ2-3, the complete variable domain reads EPEVTQTPSHQVTQMGQEVILRCVPISNHLYFYWYRQILGQKVEFLVSFYNNEISEKSEIFDDQFSVERPDGSNFTLKIRSTKLEDSAMYFCASSELGGGRTDTQYFGPGTRLTVL.

This clonotype was seen a single time. The CDR3 does not end in the conserved phenylalanine or tryptophan, so this is likely a read error. The chain joins TRBV6-5 to TRBJ1-2; TRBD1 might be the D (6 bases). CDR3 length: 16 residues. Germline CDR1 and CDR2: MNHEY and SVGAGI. V shed 0 bases and J shed 4 bases, with 15 bases lying between them. CDR3 sequence: CASSYSGGAQSYGYTI. For the CDR3, the DNA is TGTGCCAGCAGTTACTCAGGGGGGGCGCAGAGCTATGGCTACACCATC.

Worth noting for this clonotype: This could be a read error, since a much larger clone is one nucleotide away. The gene calls are TRBV5-1 and TRBJ1-6, with D uncertain. The CDR3 runs 15 residues. Germline CDR1 SGHRS, CDR2 YFSETQ. The CDR3 DNA sequence: TGCGCCAGCAGCTTGGGGGCCCACGGAAATTCACCCCCCCACTTT. Residues: CASSLGAHGNSPPHF. The full variable domain, rest sourced from reference TRBV5-1 and TRBJ1-6, is KAGVTQTPRYLIKTRGQQVTLSCSPISGHRSVSWYQQTPGQGLQFLFEYFSETQRNKGNFPGRFSGRQFSNSRSEMNVSTLELGDSALYLCASSLGAHGNSPPHFGNGTRLTVT.

Only a few counts were recorded for this clonotype. The CDR3 nucleotides are TGTGCCAGCAGCTATAGCAGTCCTACGGGACAGAGAAATGAAAAACTGTTTTTT. This gives the protein CASSYSSPTGQRNEKLFF. The chain links TRBV7-9 to TRBJ1-4; the match to TRBD1 covers 7 bases. V gave up 4 bases and J gave up 5 bases; unmatched junction bases: 16. The CDR3 loop spans 18 amino acids. Germline CDR1 reads SEHNR; CDR2 reads FQNEAQ (reference sequence). Drawing the rest from reference TRBV7-9 and TRBJ1-4, the complete variable domain is DTGVSQNPRHKITKRGQNVTFRCDPISEHNRLYWYRQTLGQGPEFLTYFQNEAQLEKSRLLSDRFSAERPKGSFSTLEIQRTEQGDSAMYLCASSYSSPTGQRNEKLFFGSGTQLSVL.

The J gene is TRBJ1-4, the V gene TRBV2; D gene uncertain. Germline V CDR1 and CDR2: SNHLY, FYNNEI. The CDR3 is 11 residues long. Trimming pared 8 bases from V and 6 bases from J, leaving 7 bases between. This chain's CDR3 is CASAVHEKLFF. CDR3 DNA sequence: TGTGCCAGCGCCGTTCATGAAAAACTGTTTTTT.

This clonotype was seen ten or more times. The V call is TRBV12-3 or TRBV12-4, the J call TRBJ2-3; TRBD1 is a possible D gene (5 bases). V was trimmed by 7 bases and J by 4 bases, leaving 9 bases between them. CDR3 length equals 12 residues. The CDR3: CASISGSDTQYF. Here the CDR3 DNA reads TGTGCCAGCATATCAGGGTCAGATACGCAGTATTTT.